One sample yielded the 6 T cell receptor beta chains listed below, sequenced in a study of beta chain features in type 1 diabetes. The study reverse transcribed the entire isolated RNA, so it sequenced expressed TCRB transcripts. Sequencing was performed with immunoSEQ multiplex PCR; in TCRdb, only in-frame clones are kept and a portion is missing. Here the sample spans a few hundred thousand clones, around 16% being singletons. The material sequenced was naive CD4+ T cells from blood. These TCRs come from a woman aged 18-35 years in good health.

This clone was seen only once. The V gene is TRBV30, the J gene TRBJ1-2; D might be TRBD1 (6 bases). The CDR3 sequence is 15 residues long. Germline CDR1 is GTSNPN and CDR2 is SVGIG (reference sequence). V lost 0 bases, J lost 6 bases, and 17 bases lay in between. CDR3 residues: CAWSVQGFGSDGYTF. The CDR3 DNA reads TGTGCCTGGAGTGTACAGGGTTTTGGTAGTGATGGCTACACCTTC.

This clone has a handful of counts. This chain joins TRBV19 and TRBJ2-1; TRBD2 matches 8 bases. Germline V gives CDR1 LNHDA, CDR2 SQIVND (reference sequence). The CDR3 is 17 residues long. After removal of 5 bases from V and 2 bases from J, the junction contained 11 bases not matched to a gene. This CDR3 reads CASSSAGGFSTYNEQFF. The CDR3 nucleotides read TGTGCCAGTAGTTCCGCGGGGGGCTTTTCGACCTACAATGAGCAGTTCTTC.

This clone came up a few times. The rearrangement joins TRBV27 to TRBJ2-1; 8 bases map to TRBD2. The CDR3 is 13 residues long. Per germline, CDR1 MNHEY and CDR2 SMNVEV (reference sequence). After removal of 5 bases from V and 6 bases from J, the junction contained 3 bases not matched to a gene. CDR3 sequence reads: CASSRLARNEQFF. In DNA, the CDR3 is TGTGCCAGCAGTCGACTAGCGCGCAATGAGCAGTTCTTC.

This clone was counted between two and nine times. This rearrangement joins TRBV20-1 to TRBJ1-1; D not certain. This CDR3 comprises 11 residues. Looked up from germline, CDR1 is DFQATT and CDR2 is SNEGSKA (reference sequence). Between the trimmed V and J ends, which lost 8 bases and 1 base, there was a span of 8 bases. In DNA, the CDR3 is TGCAGTCCGAAGAGGAACACTGAAGCTTTCTTT. This translates into CSPKRNTEAFF.

This clone has more than one count but fewer than ten. The genes are TRBV10-3 and TRBJ2-3; 7 nucleotides agree with TRBD2. The CDR3 runs 16 residues. Germline trimming cut 0 bases from V and 5 bases from J; bases unmatched to any gene: 8. In germline, CDR1 is ENHRY, CDR2 SYGVKD. CDR3 sequence (DNA): TGTGCCATCAGTGAGTCGAACAGCGGGAAGGTAGATACGCAGTATTTT. This encodes CAISESNSGKVDTQYF.

This sequence joins TRBV5-1 and TRBJ2-3; a weak D match, TRBD1 (5 bases). Trimming took off 2 bases at V and 0 bases at J, with 13 bases between the two ends. Germline V gives CDR1 SGHRS, CDR2 YFSETQ. This CDR3 has 16 residues. This CDR3 reads CASSLVPGSSTDTQYF. CDR3 DNA: TGCGCCAGCAGCTTAGTTCCAGGGTCTAGCACAGATACGCAGTATTTT.